These T cell receptor beta chains were read from a single sample in a study of cytomegalovirus exposure and HLA in healthy donors. Sequenced by immunoSEQ multiplex PCR; TCRdb stores in-frame clones only, minus some. The sample has around 71,000 clones, 65% to 70% seen once. The sample taken for sequencing was PBMCs. These TCRs come from a male donor in good health and CMV-seropositive. Both conserved end residues are part of each CDR3. The D gene is left open where the match is weak.

D gene: .
V gene: TRBV11-2
CDR3 protein: CASRGSGYEQFF

D gene: TRBD1
V gene: TRBV19
CDR3 protein: CASRHRGDPETQYF

D gene: .
V gene: TRBV19
CDR3 protein: CASSMLWESNQPQHF

D gene: .
V gene: TRBV27
CDR3 protein: CASATFNRLRRSSGNTIYF

D gene: TRBD2
V gene: TRBV5-1
CDR3 protein: CASSIGTSYEQFF

D gene: .
V gene: TRBV4-3
CDR3 protein: CASQGRANTGELFF

D gene: .
V gene: TRBV6-5
CDR3 protein: CASSFLYTGELFF

D gene: .
V gene: TRBV23-1
CDR3 protein: CAISQTGLNTEAFF

D gene: TRBD1
V gene: TRBV18
CDR3 protein: CASSPGQGNLYF

D gene: TRBD1
V gene: TRBV9
CDR3 protein: CASSTRQGAGETQYF

D gene: TRBD2
V gene: TRBV5-4
CDR3 protein: CASSLDAAGASYEQYF

D gene: TRBD1
V gene: TRBV5-1
CDR3 protein: CASSYGTGVYEQYF

D gene: TRBD2
V gene: TRBV18
CDR3 protein: CASSPPLAGENIQYF

D gene: TRBD2
V gene: TRBV30
CDR3 protein: CAWNPGLARTNEQFF

D gene: .
V gene: TRBV7-6
CDR3 protein: CASRQSAGTTNEKLFF

D gene: TRBD2
V gene: TRBV7-9
CDR3 protein: CASSISGGQGISEQYF

D gene: TRBD2
V gene: TRBV7-9
CDR3 protein: CASNGLAGGYEQYF

D gene: TRBD1
V gene: TRBV7-9
CDR3 protein: CASEGAGEQYF

D gene: TRBD2
V gene: TRBV18
CDR3 protein: CASSRLAGGTGQETQYF

D gene: .
V gene: TRBV14
CDR3 protein: CASSRILVEAEQFF

D gene: .
V gene: TRBV2
CDR3 protein: CASSEKGTSKADTQYF

D gene: .
V gene: TRBV9
CDR3 protein: CASSVRPGLEQYF

D gene: TRBD1
V gene: TRBV10-1
CDR3 protein: CARSSQDRGLAPLHF

D gene: .
V gene: TRBV19
CDR3 protein: CASSTHSPRYEQYF

D gene: TRBD2
V gene: TRBV6-5
CDR3 protein: CASSYLAGDSYEQYF

D gene: .
V gene: TRBV13
CDR3 protein: CASSLWGTMNTEAFF

D gene: TRBD1
V gene: TRBV5-1
CDR3 protein: CASSLGDRGLGTTANEQFF

D gene: .
V gene: TRBV4-1
CDR3 protein: CASSPTGLVYEQYF

D gene: TRBD1
V gene: TRBV7-9
CDR3 protein: CASSPDRGEQYF

D gene: .
V gene: TRBV6-5
CDR3 protein: CASSHGAEQYF

D gene: TRBD1
V gene: TRBV6-5
CDR3 protein: CASSLTGVGYGYTF

D gene: .
V gene: TRBV7-9
CDR3 protein: CASSLPGKGNTGELFF

D gene: TRBD2
V gene: TRBV10-1
CDR3 protein: CASRLAGGYEQYF

D gene: TRBD1
V gene: TRBV25-1
CDR3 protein: CASSEVTGGETQYF

D gene: .
V gene: TRBV7-9
CDR3 protein: CASSLPRMLGGYTF

D gene: .
V gene: TRBV13
CDR3 protein: CASSFGQFSNYGYTF

D gene: .
V gene: TRBV9
CDR3 protein: CASSVDGRGHTNYGYTF

D gene: .
V gene: TRBV9
CDR3 protein: CASSVGGFRDSYTGELFF